This TCR beta chain was sequenced for a study of cytomegalovirus exposure and HLA in healthy donors. Looking at the study overall: Unique TCR beta sequences numbering approximately 100 million came from about 179 million T cells in an earlier analysis.

The PCR employed 60 Vbeta primers together with 13 Jbeta primers. TCRdb's table, derived via immunoSEQ multiplex PCR, lists solely in-frame clones and lacks some. The sample yields around 190,000 clones, roughly 85% seen once. This clone has a single count. Its specificity is unknown. Other DNA sequences from this sample encode an identical CDR3 as well. Germline CDR1 is LNHDA and CDR2 is SQIVND (reference sequence). Trimming removed 5 bases from V and 2 bases from J; junction bases left unmatched: 12. The CDR3 runs to 17 residues. Study-wide results and caveats: Sequencing had likely introduced a cluster of highly shared sequence variants as an artifact. Further analysis was carried out later, and it showed several of the most significant clusters appearing linked to common viral pathogens. Later on, analysis showed that most CMV-associated TCR beta chains appeared to be HLA-restricted.

This clonotype was obtained from a woman between 45 and 60 years old in good health and CMV-seronegative. The V gene is TRBV19, the J gene TRBJ2-7, with 10 positions matching TRBD2. The sequencing input was PBMCs. The CDR3 reads CASSPRIGLAEAYEQYF. CDR3 sequence (DNA): TGTGCCAGTAGTCCAAGAATCGGACTAGCGGAAGCCTACGAGCAGTACTTC.